These T cell receptor beta chains were read from a single sample in a study of T cell responses to AZD1222 COVID-19 vaccine. Repertoires were generated with immunoSEQ multiplex PCR, while TCRdb's copy carries only in-frame clones and drops some. This table has more than 95,000 clones, about 92% appearing once. This sample comprised peripheral blood, obtained on day 0 of AZD1222 vaccination. The receptors come from an adult in good health. The CDR3 runs from the conserved cysteine through the conserved F or W. A row's size may be missing; if present it is once, few, many or a size class.

>TRBJ2-7|TRBV19|NA
CASSVTGAYEQYF
>TRBJ1-5|TRBV15|NA
CATSRSQGAQNQPQHF
>TRBJ1-1|TRBV27|NA
CASSPTDSRGTEAFF
>TRBJ1-1|TRBV27|NA
CASSGGDLWEAFF
>TRBJ2-2|TRBV5-4|NA
CASSLGTGVNTGELFF
>TRBJ1-5|TRBV12-3/TRBV12-4|NA
CASMLGNQPQHF
>TRBJ2-7|TRBV11-2|NA
CASSLLYEQYF
>TRBJ1-2|TRBV3-1/TRBV3-2|NA
CASSHVKTGRNYGYTF
>TRBJ2-7|TRBV19|NA
CASSAPVGTGAYEQYF
>TRBJ2-7|TRBV28|NA
CASTLAGQGRIYEQYF
>TRBJ1-1|TRBV30|NA
CAWGVALKYRGNTEAFF
>TRBJ1-1|TRBV15|NA
CATSRTDGTEAFF
>TRBJ2-2|TRBV19|NA
CASSVYRGSTGELFF
>TRBJ1-2|TRBV20-1|NA
CSASERQGAYGYTF
>TRBJ2-4|TRBV19|NA
CASSIGAGGPSKNIQYF
>TRBJ1-3|TRBV7-2|few
CASSLTSGTVSGNTIYF
>TRBJ2-1|TRBV10-2|NA
CASRVPGGPRRSYNEQFF
>TRBJ1-1|TRBV19|NA
CASSISSGTEAFF
>TRBJ2-7|TRBV11-3|NA
CASSRTSDSYEQYF
>TRBJ2-3|TRBV29-1|NA
CSVRKDRITDTQYF
>TRBJ2-7|TRBV28|NA
CASSVRYEQYF
>TRBJ2-2|TRBV5-1|NA
CASSLNLAADTGELFF
>TRBJ1-1|TRBV10-3|NA
CAISESGLGEAFF
>TRBJ2-7|TRBV7-8|NA
CASSSTGTSASYEQYF
>TRBJ2-7|TRBV3-1/TRBV3-2|NA
CASSPTGSSYEQYF
>TRBJ2-1|TRBV18|NA
CASSPILLTSGSINEQFF
>TRBJ2-1|TRBV5-1|NA
CASSESGPYNEQFF
>TRBJ1-1|TRBV12-3/TRBV12-4|NA
CASSFNIAETAFF
>TRBJ2-6|TRBV7-9|NA
CASMGQAYSGANVLTF
>TRBJ1-2|TRBV7-9|once
CASSLGTLYGYTF
>TRBJ2-7|TRBV27|NA
CASRGTSLEQYF
>TRBJ1-2|TRBV21-1|NA
CASSSPEGWNYGYTF
>TRBJ1-1|TRBV2|NA
CASSVEEGTEAFF
>TRBJ2-7|TRBV7-9|NA
CASSAPRGASSYEQYF
>TRBJ2-1|TRBV7-9|NA
CASSLRGTPYNEQFF
>TRBJ1-5|TRBV15|NA
CATSPGVGNQPQHF
>TRBJ1-2|TRBV3-1/TRBV3-2|NA
CASSQDPLPRNYGYTF
>TRBJ1-1|TRBV4-2|NA
CASRGTEAFF
>TRBJ1-2|TRBV5-1|once
CASSFTGADGYTF
>TRBJ1-4|TRBV19|NA
CASSIREKLFF
>TRBJ1-1|TRBV27|NA
CASSLSIRNTEAFF
>TRBJ2-2|TRBV6-4|NA
CASSDRDTGELFF
>TRBJ2-1|TRBV6-6|once
CASRRGLAGVWEQFF
>TRBJ2-1|TRBV3-1/TRBV3-2|NA
CASSQEITSGRDEQFF
>TRBJ2-1|TRBV3-1/TRBV3-2|NA
CASSHTQGSAYNEQFF
>TRBJ2-7|TRBV7-8|NA
CASSPDHSRGLEQYF
>TRBJ2-7|TRBV19|NA
CASSISSGENYEQYF
>TRBJ2-3|TRBV24-1|NA
CATSGGQITDTQYF
>TRBJ2-4|TRBV7-8|once
CASSSRGANIQYF
>TRBJ2-2|TRBV10-3|NA
CAISVEGGALNTGELFF
>TRBJ1-1|TRBV6-5|NA
CASSPPGAAEAFF
>TRBJ2-5|TRBV27|NA
CASSRLDLGRETQYF
>TRBJ1-2|TRBV28|once
CASSLRVSYTF
>TRBJ2-2|TRBV7-3|NA
CASSPRIGTSGSAGELFF
>TRBJ2-1|TRBV14|NA
CASKLRTGAGNEQFF
>TRBJ2-7|TRBV15|NA
CATSRDRVSGRAGEQYF
>TRBJ2-7|TRBV5-6|NA
CASSLWYEQYF